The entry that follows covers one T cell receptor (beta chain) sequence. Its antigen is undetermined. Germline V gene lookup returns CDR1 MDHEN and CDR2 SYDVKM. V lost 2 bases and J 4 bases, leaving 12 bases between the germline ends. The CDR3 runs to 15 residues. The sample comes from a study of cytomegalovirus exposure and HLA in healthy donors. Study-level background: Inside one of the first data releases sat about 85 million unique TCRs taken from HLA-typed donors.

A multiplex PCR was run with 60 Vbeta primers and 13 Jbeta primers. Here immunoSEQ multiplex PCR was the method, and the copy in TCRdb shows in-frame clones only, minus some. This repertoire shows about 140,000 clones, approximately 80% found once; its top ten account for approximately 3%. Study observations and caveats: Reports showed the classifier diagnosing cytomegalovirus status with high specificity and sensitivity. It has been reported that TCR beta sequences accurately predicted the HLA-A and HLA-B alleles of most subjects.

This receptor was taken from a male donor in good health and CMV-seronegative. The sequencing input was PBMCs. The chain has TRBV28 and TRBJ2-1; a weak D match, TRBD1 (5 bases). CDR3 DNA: TGTGCCAGCAGTTTAGGGGCAGTGCAGTACAATGAGCAGTTCTTC. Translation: CASSLGAVQYNEQFF. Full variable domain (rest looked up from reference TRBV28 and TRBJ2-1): DVKVTQSSRYLVKRTGEKVFLECVQDMDHENMFWYRQDPGLGLRLIYFSYDVKMKEKGDIPEGYSVSREKKERFSLILESASTNQTSMYLCASSLGAVQYNEQFFGPGTRLTVL.